A single sample gave rise to the 15 T cell receptor beta chains below, sequenced in a study of T cells after posttransplantation cyclophosphamide. Method: immunoSEQ multiplex PCR; TCRdb's copy keeps in-frame clones and lacks some. The table has tens of thousands of clones, roughly 95% seen once. Sequenced material: PBMCs. Receptors were obtained from a woman in her 30s in good health and a related stem cell transplant donor.

The J gene is TRBJ2-2, the V gene TRBV7-2; 9 nucleotides align to TRBD2. The CDR3 totals 18 residues. CDR1 and CDR2 from the germline V gene are SGHTA and FQGNSA. Unmatched junction bases numbered 15, after V lost 2 bases and J lost 8 bases. This CDR3 is CASSLRWRTPAGGGELFF. The CDR3 coding sequence is TGTGCCAGCAGCTTACGGTGGCGCACGCCAGCGGGGGGAGGGGAGCTGTTTTTT.

DNA of the CDR3: TGTGCCAGCAGCTCGAAGAGCGGGGAAACAGATACGCAGTATTTT. Its protein product is CASSSKSGETDTQYF. The chain joins TRBV9 to TRBJ2-3; 7 nucleotides match TRBD2. Germline CDR1 is SGDLS and CDR2 is YYNGEE. The CDR3 has 15 residues. Germline trimming cut 4 bases from V and 3 bases from J; bases unmatched to any gene: 8.

V and J are TRBV29-1 and TRBJ2-7; D gene unclear. CDR1 is SQVTM and CDR2 is ANQGSEA in the germline V gene. V shed 1 base and J shed 3 bases, with 7 bases lying between them. CDR3 size: 12 residues. In nucleotides, the CDR3 is TGCAGCGTTGAAGTCACCTACTACGAGCAGTACTTC. Residues: CSVEVTYYEQYF.

The chain combines TRBV28 with TRBJ1-1; D gene unclear. The V end lost 4 bases, the J end lost 11 bases, and 14 bases lay between the germline ends. CDR3 size: 12 residues. Germline V gene data show CDR1 as MDHEN and CDR2 as SYDVKM. The CDR3 DNA reads as TGTGCCAGCAGTTCGTGGGCCGCCTCCGCTTTCTTT. Its translation: CASSSWAASAFF.

The chain uses TRBV5-1 and TRBJ1-5, with 9 positions matching TRBD1. The CDR3 loop spans 15 amino acids. The germline CDR1 and CDR2 sequences are SGHRS and YFSETQ. The V and J ends lost 4 bases and 4 bases, in that order; junction bases with no gene match: 6. CDR3 in amino acids: CASSPGQGKNQPQHF. CDR3 DNA: TGCGCCAGCAGCCCGGGACAGGGAAAGAATCAGCCCCAGCATTTT.

This sequence joins TRBV5-4 and TRBJ2-5, with TRBD1 matching over 12 bases. Germline V gives CDR1 SGHNT, CDR2 YYREEE (reference sequence). CDR3 size: 16 residues. Losses at the gene ends were 10 bases for V and 4 bases for J; bases not matched to a gene: 14. For the CDR3, the DNA is TGTGCCTATTTCAACTCCGGGACAGGGGGCCGAGAGACCCAGTACTTC. Its translation: CAYFNSGTGGRETQYF.

The gene calls are TRBV12-5 and TRBJ1-5; unclear D gene. In germline, CDR1 is LGHNT, CDR2 FRNRAP. The CDR3 spans 13 residues. The V and J ends lost 1 base and 3 bases respectively, with 4 bases between them. For the CDR3, the DNA is TGTGCTAGTGGTTTGGGGTCCAATCAGCCCCAGCATTTT. Its protein product is CASGLGSNQPQHF.

The rearrangement links TRBV6-6 to TRBJ2-7, with D tentatively TRBD1 or TRBD2 (6 bases each). This CDR3 spans 14 amino acids. The germline CDR1 and CDR2 sequences are MNHNY and SVGAGI (reference sequence). With 7 bases removed from V and 3 bases from J, the gap between germline ends came to 16 bases. This CDR3 is CASIPRRGDYEQYF. The CDR3 DNA reads TGTGCCAGCATCCCCAGGAGGGGGGACTACGAGCAGTACTTC.

The chain employs TRBV11-1 and TRBJ2-6, with no clear D. V gave up 1 base and J gave up 1 base, with 8 bases separating them. Per the germline V gene, CDR1 is SGHAT and CDR2 is FQDESV (reference sequence). This CDR3 comprises 16 residues. The DNA for the CDR3 is TGTGCCAGCAGCTTAGGAACCGCGTCTGGGGCCAACGTCCTGACTTTC. It encodes CASSLGTASGANVLTF.

The V call is TRBV11-2, the J call TRBJ2-3; tentatively, D is TRBD1 or TRBD2 (5 bases each). V was clipped by 5 bases and J by 3 bases, with 12 bases between them. This CDR3 comprises 14 residues. Germline loops: CDR1 SGHAT, CDR2 FQNNGV. The CDR3 protein is CASSRGTDTDTQYF. The CDR3 DNA sequence: TGTGCCAGCAGCCGTGGGACGGATACAGATACGCAGTATTTT.

V gene TRBV5-4 combines with J gene TRBJ2-2, with TRBD1 identical over 10 bases. This CDR3 contains 16 residues. With 0 bases clipped from V and 6 bases from J, the junction kept 5 bases outside the gene matches. CDR1 is SGHNT and CDR2 is YYREEE in the germline V gene (reference sequence). The CDR3 DNA is TGTGCCAGCAGCTTGGGGGACAGGGGTCCTGCCGGGGAGCTGTTTTTT. It encodes CASSLGDRGPAGELFF. The full variable domain, rest sourced from reference TRBV5-4 and TRBJ2-2, is ETGVTQSPTHLIKTRGQQVTLRCSSQSGHNTVSWYQQALGQGPQFIFQYYREEENGRGNFPPRFSGLQFPNYSSELNVNALELDDSALYLCASSLGDRGPAGELFFGEGSRLTVL.

The chain joins TRBV4-1 to TRBJ2-7; 12 bases line up with TRBD2. The CDR3 has 15 amino acids. V lost 5 bases and J lost 3; bases outside the gene matches: 5. Germline-derived CDR1 and CDR2 are MGHRA and YSYEKL. The CDR3 DNA sequence: TGCGCCAGCAGCTTCCGACTAGCGGGGGACTACGAGCAGTACTTC. Its protein product is CASSFRLAGDYEQYF.

The rearrangement joins TRBV6-1 to TRBJ2-1; D is unclear. Trimming took off 2 bases at V and 4 bases at J, with 6 bases between the two ends. The CDR3 covers 13 residues. CDR1 is MNHNS, CDR2 SASEGT, per germline. CDR3: CASSESRYNEQFF. The CDR3 DNA follows: TGTGCCAGCAGTGAAAGTCGATACAATGAGCAGTTCTTC.

This chain connects TRBV18 to TRBJ1-1; the D gene is possibly TRBD1 (5 bases). V was trimmed by 6 bases and J by 1 base, leaving 12 bases between them. CDR1 and CDR2 (germline): KGHSH, LQKENI. CDR3 size: 14 residues. CDR3 coding DNA: TGTGCCAGCTCCAGGGTGGAGGGGAACACTGAAGCTTTCTTT. This encodes CASSRVEGNTEAFF. Based on the CDR3 plus reference TRBV18 and TRBJ1-1, the full variable domain is NAGVMQNPRHLVRRRGQEARLRCSPMKGHSHVYWYRQLPEEGLKFMVYLQKENIIDESGMPKERFSAEFPKEGPSILRIQQVVRGDSAAYFCASSRVEGNTEAFFGQGTRLTVV.

The genes are TRBV5-1 and TRBJ1-1; tentatively, D is TRBD1 (6 bases). The CDR3 runs to 15 residues. V lost 2 bases and J 6 bases, leaving 17 bases between the germline ends. The germline V gene has CDR1 SGHRS and CDR2 YFSETQ. The CDR3 here is CASSFSLQGYAEAFF. The CDR3 bases are TGCGCCAGCAGCTTTTCACTACAGGGTTACGCTGAAGCTTTCTTT.